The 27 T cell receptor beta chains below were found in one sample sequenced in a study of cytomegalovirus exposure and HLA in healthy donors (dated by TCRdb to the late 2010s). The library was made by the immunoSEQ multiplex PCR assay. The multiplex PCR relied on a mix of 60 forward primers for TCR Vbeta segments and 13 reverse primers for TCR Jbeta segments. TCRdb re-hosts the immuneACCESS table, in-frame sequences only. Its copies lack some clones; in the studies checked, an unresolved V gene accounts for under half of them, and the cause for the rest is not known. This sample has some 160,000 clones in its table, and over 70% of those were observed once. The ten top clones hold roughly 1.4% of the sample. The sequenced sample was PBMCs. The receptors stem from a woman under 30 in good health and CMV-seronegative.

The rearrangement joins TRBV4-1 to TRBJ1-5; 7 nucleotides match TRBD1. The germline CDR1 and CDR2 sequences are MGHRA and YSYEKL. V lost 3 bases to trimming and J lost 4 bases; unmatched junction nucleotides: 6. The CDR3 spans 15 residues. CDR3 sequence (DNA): TGCGCCAGCAGCCAGAGACAGGGTGGTAATCAGCCCCAGCATTTT. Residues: CASSQRQGGNQPQHF.

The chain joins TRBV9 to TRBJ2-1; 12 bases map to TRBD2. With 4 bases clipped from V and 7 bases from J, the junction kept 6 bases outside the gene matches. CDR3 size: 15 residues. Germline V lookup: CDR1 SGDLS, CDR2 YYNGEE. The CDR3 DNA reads TGTGCCAGCAGCCCCCGACTAGCGGGGGAGAATGAGCAGTTCTTC. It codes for CASSPRLAGENEQFF.

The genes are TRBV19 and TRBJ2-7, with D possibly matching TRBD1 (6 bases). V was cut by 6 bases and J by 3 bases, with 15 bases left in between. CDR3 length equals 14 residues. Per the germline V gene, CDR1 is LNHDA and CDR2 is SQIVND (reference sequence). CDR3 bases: TGTGCCAGTAGATCGCACAGGGCGAACTACGAGCAGTACTTC. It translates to CASRSHRANYEQYF.

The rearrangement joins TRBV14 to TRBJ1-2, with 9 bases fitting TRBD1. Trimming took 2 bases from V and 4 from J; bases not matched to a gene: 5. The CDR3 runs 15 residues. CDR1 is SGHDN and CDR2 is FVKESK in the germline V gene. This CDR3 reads CASSQLGTGTYGYTF. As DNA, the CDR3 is TGTGCCAGCAGCCAACTCGGGACAGGGACCTATGGCTACACCTTC. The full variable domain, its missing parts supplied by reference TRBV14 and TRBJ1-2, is EAGVTQFPSHSVIEKGQTVTLRCDPISGHDNLYWYRRVMGKEIKFLLHFVKESKQDESGMPNNRFLAERTGGTYSTLKVQPAELEDSGVYFCASSQLGTGTYGYTFGSGTRLTVV.

CDR3 residues: CASSGTGTGIEAFF. The CDR3 nucleotides read TGTGCCAGCAGTGGGACCGGGACAGGGATTGAAGCTTTCTTT. The chain recombines TRBV7-9 with TRBJ1-1; 9 bases fit TRBD1. CDR3 length: 14 residues. CDR1 SEHNR and CDR2 FQNEAQ come from the germline V gene (reference sequence). With V trimmed by 6 bases and J by 7 bases, 9 bases remained unmatched.

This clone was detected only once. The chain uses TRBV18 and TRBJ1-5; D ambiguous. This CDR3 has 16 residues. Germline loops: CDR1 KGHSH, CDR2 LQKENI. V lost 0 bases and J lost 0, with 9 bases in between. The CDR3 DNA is TGTGCCAGCTCACCACCGGCGGGAAATAGCAATCAGCCCCAGCATTTT. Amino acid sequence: CASSPPAGNSNQPQHF.

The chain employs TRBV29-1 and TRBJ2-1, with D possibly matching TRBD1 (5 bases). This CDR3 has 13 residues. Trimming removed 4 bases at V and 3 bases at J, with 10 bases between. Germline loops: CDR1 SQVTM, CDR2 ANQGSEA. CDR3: CSVVTGVYNEQFF. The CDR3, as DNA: TGCAGCGTTGTTACAGGCGTCTACAATGAGCAGTTCTTC.

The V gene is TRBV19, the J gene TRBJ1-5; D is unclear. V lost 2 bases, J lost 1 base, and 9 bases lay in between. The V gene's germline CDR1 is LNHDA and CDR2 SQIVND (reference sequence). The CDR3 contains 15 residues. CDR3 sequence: CASSIWSESNQPQHF. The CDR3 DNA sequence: TGTGCCAGTAGTATATGGAGCGAGAGCAATCAGCCCCAGCATTTT.

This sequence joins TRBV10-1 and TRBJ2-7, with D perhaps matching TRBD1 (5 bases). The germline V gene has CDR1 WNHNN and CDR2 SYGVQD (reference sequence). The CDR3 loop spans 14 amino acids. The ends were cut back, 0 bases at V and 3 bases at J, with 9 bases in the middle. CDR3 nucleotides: TGCGCCAGCAGTGAGTCCCCGACAGTCTACGAGCAGTACTTC. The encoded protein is CASSESPTVYEQYF.

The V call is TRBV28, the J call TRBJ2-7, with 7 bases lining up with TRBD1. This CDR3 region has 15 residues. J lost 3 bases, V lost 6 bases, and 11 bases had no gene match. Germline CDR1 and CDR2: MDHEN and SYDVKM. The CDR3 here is CASSQLAGGFYEQYF. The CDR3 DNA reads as TGTGCCAGCAGCCAGTTGGCAGGGGGATTCTACGAGCAGTACTTC.

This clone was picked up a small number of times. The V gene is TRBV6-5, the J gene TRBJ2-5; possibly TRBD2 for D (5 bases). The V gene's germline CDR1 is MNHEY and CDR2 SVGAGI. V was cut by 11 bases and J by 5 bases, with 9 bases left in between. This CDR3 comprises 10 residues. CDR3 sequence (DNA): TGTGCCGTTTCGGGGGAGACCCAGTACTTC. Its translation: CAVSGETQYF.

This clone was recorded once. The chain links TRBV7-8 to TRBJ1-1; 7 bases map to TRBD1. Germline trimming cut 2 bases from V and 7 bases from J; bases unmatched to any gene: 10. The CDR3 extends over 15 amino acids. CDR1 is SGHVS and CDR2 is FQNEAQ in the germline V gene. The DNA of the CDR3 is TGTGCCAGCAGCTTATCGAGGACAGGAGATTATGAAGCTTTCTTT. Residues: CASSLSRTGDYEAFF.

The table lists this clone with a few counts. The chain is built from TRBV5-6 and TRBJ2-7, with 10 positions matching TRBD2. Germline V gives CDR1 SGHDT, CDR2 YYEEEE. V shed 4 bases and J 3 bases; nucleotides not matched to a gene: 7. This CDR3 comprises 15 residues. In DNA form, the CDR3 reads TGTGCCAGCAGCCGGCGGACTAGCGGAGTCTACGAGCAGTACTTC. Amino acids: CASSRRTSGVYEQYF.

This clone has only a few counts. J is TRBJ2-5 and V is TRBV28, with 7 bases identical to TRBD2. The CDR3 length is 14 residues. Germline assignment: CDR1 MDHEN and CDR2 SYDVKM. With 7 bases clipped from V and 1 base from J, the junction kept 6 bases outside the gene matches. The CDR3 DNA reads TGTGCCAGCATCCCGGGGGGAGCCCAAGAGACCCAGTACTTC. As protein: CASIPGGAQETQYF.

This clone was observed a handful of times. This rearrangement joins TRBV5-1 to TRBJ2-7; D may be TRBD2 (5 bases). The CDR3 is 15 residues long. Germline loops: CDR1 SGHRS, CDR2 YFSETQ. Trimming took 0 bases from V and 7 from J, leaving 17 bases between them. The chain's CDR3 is CASSLALSGRGEQYF. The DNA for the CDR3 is TGCGCCAGCAGCTTGGCCTTGTCAGGTCGAGGGGAGCAGTACTTC. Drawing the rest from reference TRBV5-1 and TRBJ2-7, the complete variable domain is KAGVTQTPRYLIKTRGQQVTLSCSPISGHRSVSWYQQTPGQGLQFLFEYFSETQRNKGNFPGRFSGRQFSNSRSEMNVSTLELGDSALYLCASSLALSGRGEQYFGPGTRLTVT.

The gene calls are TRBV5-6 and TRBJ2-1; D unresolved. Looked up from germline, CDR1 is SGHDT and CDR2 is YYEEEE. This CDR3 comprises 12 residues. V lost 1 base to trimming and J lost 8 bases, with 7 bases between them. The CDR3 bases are TGTGCCAGCAGCTTGATTATTTATGAGCAGTTCTTC. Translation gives CASSLIIYEQFF.

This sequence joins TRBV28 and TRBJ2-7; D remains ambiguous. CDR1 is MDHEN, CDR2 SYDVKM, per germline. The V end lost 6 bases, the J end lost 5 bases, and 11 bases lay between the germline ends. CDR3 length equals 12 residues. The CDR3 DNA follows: TGTGCCAGCAGCTTCCTAGGTGACGAGCAGTACTTC. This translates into CASSFLGDEQYF.

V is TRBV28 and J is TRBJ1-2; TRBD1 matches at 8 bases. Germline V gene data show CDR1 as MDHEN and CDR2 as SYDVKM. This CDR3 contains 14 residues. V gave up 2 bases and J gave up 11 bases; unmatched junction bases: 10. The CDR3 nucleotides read TGTGCCAGCAGTTTAAAATTCAGGACAGGGAGTTACACCTTC. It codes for CASSLKFRTGSYTF.

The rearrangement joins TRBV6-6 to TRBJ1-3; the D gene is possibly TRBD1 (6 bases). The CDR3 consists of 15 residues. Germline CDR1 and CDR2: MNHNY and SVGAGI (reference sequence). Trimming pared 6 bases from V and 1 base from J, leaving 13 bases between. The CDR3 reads CASSPPRGSGNTIYF. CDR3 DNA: TGTGCCAGCAGCCCCCCCAGGGGTTCTGGAAACACCATATATTTT.

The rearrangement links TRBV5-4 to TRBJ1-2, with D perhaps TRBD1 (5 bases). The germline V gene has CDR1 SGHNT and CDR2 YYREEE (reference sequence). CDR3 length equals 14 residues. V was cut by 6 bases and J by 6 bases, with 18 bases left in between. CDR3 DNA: TGTGCCAGCACCCTGGGGGGGGAGCCCCATGGCTACACCTTC. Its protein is CASTLGGEPHGYTF.

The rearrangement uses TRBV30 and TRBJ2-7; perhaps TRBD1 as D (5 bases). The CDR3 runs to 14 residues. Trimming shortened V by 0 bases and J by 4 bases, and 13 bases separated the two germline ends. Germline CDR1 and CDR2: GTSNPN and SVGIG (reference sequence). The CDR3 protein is CAWSVPGIRYEQYF. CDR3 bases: TGTGCCTGGAGTGTCCCAGGGATCCGTTACGAGCAGTACTTC.

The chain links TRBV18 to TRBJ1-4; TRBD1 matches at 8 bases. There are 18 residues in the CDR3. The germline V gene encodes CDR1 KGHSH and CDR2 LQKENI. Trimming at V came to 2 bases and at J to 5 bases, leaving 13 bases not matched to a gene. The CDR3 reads CASSPFLIGTGGNEKLFF. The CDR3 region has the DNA TGTGCCAGCTCACCATTCCTGATCGGGACAGGCGGCAATGAAAAACTGTTTTTT.

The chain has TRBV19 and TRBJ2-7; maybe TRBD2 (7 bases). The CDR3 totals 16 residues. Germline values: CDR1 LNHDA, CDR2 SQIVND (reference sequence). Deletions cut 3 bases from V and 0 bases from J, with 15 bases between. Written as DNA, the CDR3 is TGTGCCAGTAGTATGGCTCGGGGGGCTAGCTCCTACGAGCAGTACTTC. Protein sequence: CASSMARGASSYEQYF.

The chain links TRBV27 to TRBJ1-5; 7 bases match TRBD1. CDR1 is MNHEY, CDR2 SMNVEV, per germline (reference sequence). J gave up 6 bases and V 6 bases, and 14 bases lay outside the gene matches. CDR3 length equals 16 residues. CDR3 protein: CASRASGTVLGQPQHF. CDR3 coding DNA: TGTGCCAGCAGGGCCTCCGGGACAGTTCTCGGTCAGCCCCAGCATTTT.

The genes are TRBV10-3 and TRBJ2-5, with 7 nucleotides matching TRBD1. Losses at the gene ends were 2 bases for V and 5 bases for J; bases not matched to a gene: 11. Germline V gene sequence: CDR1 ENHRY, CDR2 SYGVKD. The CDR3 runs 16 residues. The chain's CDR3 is CAISEEGARLVETQYF. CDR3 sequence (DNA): TGTGCCATCAGTGAGGAGGGGGCTCGATTGGTGGAGACCCAGTACTTC.

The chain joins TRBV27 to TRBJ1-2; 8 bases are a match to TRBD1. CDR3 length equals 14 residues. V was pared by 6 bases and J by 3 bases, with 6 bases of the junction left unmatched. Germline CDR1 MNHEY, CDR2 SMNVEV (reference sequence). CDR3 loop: CASSSDRDYYGYTF. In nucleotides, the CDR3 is TGTGCCAGCAGCTCGGACAGGGATTACTATGGCTACACCTTC.

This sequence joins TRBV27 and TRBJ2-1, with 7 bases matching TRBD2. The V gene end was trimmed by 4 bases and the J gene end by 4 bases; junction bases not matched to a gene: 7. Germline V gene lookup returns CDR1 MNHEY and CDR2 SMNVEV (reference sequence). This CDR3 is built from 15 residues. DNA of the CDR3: TGTGCCAGCAGTTGGACGGGGGGAGCTTACAATGAGCAGTTCTTC. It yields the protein CASSWTGGAYNEQFF.